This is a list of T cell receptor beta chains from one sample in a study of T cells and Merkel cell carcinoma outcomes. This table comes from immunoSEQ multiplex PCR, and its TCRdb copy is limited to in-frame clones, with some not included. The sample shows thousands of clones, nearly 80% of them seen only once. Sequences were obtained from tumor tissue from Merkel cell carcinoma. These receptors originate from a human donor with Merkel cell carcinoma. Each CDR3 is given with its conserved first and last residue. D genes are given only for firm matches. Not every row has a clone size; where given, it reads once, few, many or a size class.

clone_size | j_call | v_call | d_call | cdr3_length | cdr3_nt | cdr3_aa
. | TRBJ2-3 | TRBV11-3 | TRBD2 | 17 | TGTGCCAGCAGCCTAAGCACGACGGGCCCACTAGCGGCGCGGCAGTATTTT | CASSLSTTGPLAARQYF
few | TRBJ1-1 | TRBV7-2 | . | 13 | TGTGCCAGCCAGGGGAGGCTGAACACTGAAGCTTTCTTT | CASQGRLNTEAFF
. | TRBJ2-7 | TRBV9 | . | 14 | TGTGCCAGCAGCGTTAATCCAGGGTCCTACGAGCAGTACTTC | CASSVNPGSYEQYF
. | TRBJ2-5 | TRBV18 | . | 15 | TGTGCCAGCTCACCACCCACAGGATTCCAAGAGACCCAGTACTTC | CASSPPTGFQETQYF
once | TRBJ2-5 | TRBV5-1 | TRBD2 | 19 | TGCGCCAGCAGCCTGTGGGGCCCTGTTGGAGCGGGGGCCCAAGAGACCCAGTACTTC | CASSLWGPVGAGAQETQYF
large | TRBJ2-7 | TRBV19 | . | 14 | TGTGCCAGTAGTATCCAGGGAATTTCCTACGAGCAGTACTTC | CASSIQGISYEQYF
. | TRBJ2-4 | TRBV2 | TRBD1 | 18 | TGTGCCAGCGGGGGGGGACAGGGGCCAGCGAGGAGCAAAAACATTCAGTACTTC | CASGGGQGPARSKNIQYF
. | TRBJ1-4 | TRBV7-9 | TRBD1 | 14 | TGTGCCAGCAGCAGAGACAGGGCTAATGAAAAACTGTTTTTT | CASSRDRANEKLFF
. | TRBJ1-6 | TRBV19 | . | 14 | TGTGCCAGTAGTATCACTGGGGAGGATTCACCCCTCCACTTT | CASSITGEDSPLHF
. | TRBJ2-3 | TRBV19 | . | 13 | TGTGCCAGTAGTGGGCGGAACACAGATACGCAGTATTTT | CASSGRNTDTQYF
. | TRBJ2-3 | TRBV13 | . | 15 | TGTGCCAGCAGCTTACGGTCAGGGAGCGCAGATACGCAGTATTTT | CASSLRSGSADTQYF
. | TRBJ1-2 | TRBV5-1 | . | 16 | TGCGCCAGCAGCTCCTCGGCTAGGACAGCCTCCTATGGCTACACCTTC | CASSSSARTASYGYTF
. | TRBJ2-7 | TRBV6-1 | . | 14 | TGTGCCAGCAGTGAAGCGGGCAGGGCCTACGAGCAGTACTTC | CASSEAGRAYEQYF
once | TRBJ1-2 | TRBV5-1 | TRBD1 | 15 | TGCGCCAGCAGCTTGGCGGGACAGCGGTACTATGGCTACACCTTC | CASSLAGQRYYGYTF
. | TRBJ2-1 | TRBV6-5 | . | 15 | TGTGCCAGCAGTTACGATAAGGCAGCCTACAATGAGCAGTTCTTC | CASSYDKAAYNEQFF
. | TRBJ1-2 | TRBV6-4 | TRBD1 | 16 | TGTGCCAGCAGTAACCAGTGGGACAGCGGATCCTATGGCTACACCTTC | CASSNQWDSGSYGYTF
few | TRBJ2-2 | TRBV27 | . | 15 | TGTGCCAGCAGCCTCCAGCCTCAGAACACCGAGGAGCTGTTTTTT | CASSLQPQNTEELFF